These 8 T cell receptor beta chains were sequenced from one sample in a study of blood T cells in healthy people across ages. A J-beta primer mix and a sample-barcoded 5' primer were used in a second PCR of roughly 7 to 12 cycles. Via MiXCR, TCRdb re-called the 5' RACE reads, giving one row per CDR3 protein. The repertoire holds 700,000 or so distinct CDR3 sequences, with about 20% as singletons. Sequenced: blood. The receptors originated from a man aged 70-80 years in good health.

The table lists this clonotype with many counts. The chain uses TRBV29-1 and TRBJ2-1, with 7 bases aligning to TRBD2. The CDR3 contains 13 residues. Germline loops: CDR1 SQVTM, CDR2 ANQGSEA. V lost 8 bases and J lost 5; bases outside the gene matches: 9. CDR3 nucleotide sequence: TGCAGCATTGGGACTAACCAAGACAATGAGCAGTTCTTC. It translates to CSIGTNQDNEQFF.

This clonotype was recorded only once. This rearrangement joins TRBV28 to TRBJ2-3; TRBD2 agrees at 10 bases. CDR1 and CDR2 (germline): MDHEN, SYDVKM. Unmatched junction bases numbered 14, after V lost 9 bases and J lost 5 bases. The CDR3 has 16 residues. This chain's CDR3 is CASKGLAGALVDTQYF. As DNA, the CDR3 is TGTGCCAGTAAAGGTCTAGCGGGGGCCCTGGTAGATACGCAGTATTTT.

The table lists this clonotype with a few counts. DNA of the CDR3: TGTGCCAGCAGCGTAGCCGTCGCAGGAGAGACCCAGTACTTC. It yields the protein CASSVAVAGETQYF. The chain carries TRBV9 and TRBJ2-5; D not resolved. CDR1 and CDR2 from the germline V gene are SGDLS and YYNGEE. This CDR3 has 14 residues. V lost 0 bases, J lost 4 bases, and 10 bases lay in between.

The V and J genes are TRBV20-1 and TRBJ2-5, with D unresolved. The length of the CDR3 is 12 residues. Trimming took 3 bases from V and 2 from J, leaving 7 bases between them. Germline CDR1 reads DFQATT; CDR2 reads SNEGSKA (reference sequence). For the CDR3, the DNA is TGCAGTGCTAGGTGGCAGCAAGAGACCCAGTACTTC. Translating it yields CSARWQQETQYF.

This clonotype showed up just a few times. The gene calls are TRBV27 and TRBJ2-5, with 12 bases aligning to TRBD2. Near its end, the DNA agrees better with TRBJ2-1, so the J call may be wrong. The V gene's germline CDR1 is MNHEY and CDR2 SMNVEV (reference sequence). The CDR3 loop spans 19 amino acids. CDR3 nucleotide sequence: TGTGCCAGCAGTCCGAGACTAGCGGGAGATCTACTTACCCCCAATGAGCAGTTCTTC. It yields the protein CASSPRLAGDLLTPNEQFF.

This clonotype was counted between two and nine times. The chain recombines TRBV7-2 with TRBJ2-1, with a weak D call TRBD1 (6 bases). Trimming left V 1 base short and J 5 bases short, with 12 bases between. This CDR3 spans 15 amino acids. CDR1 and CDR2 (germline): SGHTA, FQGNSA. CDR3 amino acids: CASSLDGGGNNEQFF. As DNA, the CDR3 is TGTGCCAGCAGCTTAGATGGGGGCGGTAACAATGAGCAGTTCTTC. The full variable domain, completed using reference TRBV7-2 and TRBJ2-1, is GAGVSQSPSNKVTEKGKDVELRCDPISGHTALYWYRQSLGQGLEFLIYFQGNSAPDKSGLPSDRFSAERTGGSVSTLTIQRTQQEDSAVYLCASSLDGGGNNEQFFGPGTRLTVL.

This clonotype was observed a handful of times. The chain joins TRBV7-6 to TRBJ2-3; the match to TRBD2 covers 10 bases. The V gene end was trimmed by 2 bases and the J gene end by 2 bases; junction bases not matched to a gene: 4. Looked up from germline, CDR1 is SGHVS and CDR2 is FNYEAQ. This CDR3 is 16 amino acids long. The CDR3 nucleotides read TGTGCCAGCAGCTTAACTAGCGGGGTGATCACAGATACGCAGTATTTT. Translated, it gives CASSLTSGVITDTQYF.

The chain is built from TRBV2 and TRBJ2-5, with 9 bases fitting TRBD1. Germline CDR1 is SNHLY and CDR2 is FYNNEI. CDR3 length: 15 amino acids. J lost 5 bases, V lost 6 bases, and 10 bases had no gene match. The CDR3, as DNA: TGTGCCAGCAGAGGACAGGGGAAGCTACTTGAGACCCAGTACTTC. This gives the protein CASRGQGKLLETQYF.